The present TCR beta chain was sequenced within a study of T cells in Graves' hyperthyroidism and ophthalmopathy. What was amplified from RNA transcripts were TCR beta CDR3 regions. First-round RT-PCR of the TCR CDR3 relied on the HTBI primer set. From the multiplex PCR reads, TCRdb called clonotypes with MiXCR, one entry per CDR3 protein. The repertoire holds about 59,000 distinct CDR3 sequences, with approximately 53% as singletons. This clonotype was detected only a few times. At least 3 on the Clinical Activity Score was recorded for ophthalmopathy patients, who also had NOSPECS grade at least 4 and duration under 3 months. Trimming left V 6 bases short and J 4 bases short, with 16 bases between. The CDR3 is 15 residues long. The germline V gene encodes CDR1 MNHEY and CDR2 SMNVEV (reference sequence).

The origin of this receptor is a woman aged 55-70 years with Graves' ophthalmopathy. The sample comprised blood. This chain uses TRBV27 with TRBJ2-1; tentatively, D is TRBD1 (5 bases). As DNA, the CDR3 is TGTGCCAGCAGAGCACACCGACAGCTTTACAATGAGCAGTTCTTC. Translated: CASRAHRQLYNEQFF.